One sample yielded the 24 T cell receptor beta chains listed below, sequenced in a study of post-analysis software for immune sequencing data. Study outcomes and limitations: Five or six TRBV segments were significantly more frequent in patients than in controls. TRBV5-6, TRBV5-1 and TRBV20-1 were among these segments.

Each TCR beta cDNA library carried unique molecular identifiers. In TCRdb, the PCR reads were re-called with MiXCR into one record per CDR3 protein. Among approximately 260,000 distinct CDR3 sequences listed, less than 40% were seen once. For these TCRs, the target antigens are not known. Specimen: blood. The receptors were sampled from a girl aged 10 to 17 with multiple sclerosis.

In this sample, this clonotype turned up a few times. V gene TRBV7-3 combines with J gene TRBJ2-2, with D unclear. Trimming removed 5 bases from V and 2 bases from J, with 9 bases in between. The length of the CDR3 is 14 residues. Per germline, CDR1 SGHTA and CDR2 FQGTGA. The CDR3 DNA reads TGTGCCAGCAGCCGCCGACCCAACACCGGGGAGCTGTTTTTT. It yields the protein CASSRRPNTGELFF.

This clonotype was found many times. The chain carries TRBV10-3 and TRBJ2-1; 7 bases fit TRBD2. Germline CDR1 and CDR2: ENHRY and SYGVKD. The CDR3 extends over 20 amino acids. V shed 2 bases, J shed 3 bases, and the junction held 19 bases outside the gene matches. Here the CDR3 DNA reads TGTGCCATCAGTGAGCCGAGCGGGGAAAGCGCCGGGAGCTTCTACAATGAGCAGTTCTTC. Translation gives CAISEPSGESAGSFYNEQFF.

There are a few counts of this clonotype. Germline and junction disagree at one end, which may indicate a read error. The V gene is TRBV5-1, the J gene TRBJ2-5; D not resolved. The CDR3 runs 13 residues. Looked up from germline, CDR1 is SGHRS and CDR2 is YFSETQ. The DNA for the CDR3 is TGCGCCAGCAGGGACCCGGCCCAAGAGGCCCAGTACTTC. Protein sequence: CASRDPAQEAQYF.

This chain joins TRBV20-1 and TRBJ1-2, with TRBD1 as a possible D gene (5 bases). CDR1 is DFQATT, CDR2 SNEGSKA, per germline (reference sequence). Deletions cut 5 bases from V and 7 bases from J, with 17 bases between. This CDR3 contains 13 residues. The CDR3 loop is CSAGRDPGGGYTF. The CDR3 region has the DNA TGCAGTGCTGGGCGGGACCCTGGCGGTGGCTACACCTTC.

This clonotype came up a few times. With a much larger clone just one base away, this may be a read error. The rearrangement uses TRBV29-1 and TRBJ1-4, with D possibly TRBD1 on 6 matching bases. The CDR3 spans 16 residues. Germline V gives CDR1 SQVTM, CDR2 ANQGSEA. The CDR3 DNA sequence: TGCAGCGTCCTTTCGGGGGGCTGGGGAACTAATGAAAAACGGTTTTTT. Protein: CSVLSGGWGTNEKRFF.

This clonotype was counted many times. The CDR3: CATTDREYQPQHF. DNA for the CDR3: TGTGCCACCACGGACAGGGAATATCAGCCCCAGCATTTT. The genes are TRBV10-3 and TRBJ1-5; TRBD1 matches 8 bases. V lost 10 bases, J lost 5 bases, and 7 bases stayed unmatched. The CDR3 has 13 amino acids. CDR1 and CDR2 (germline): ENHRY, SYGVKD.

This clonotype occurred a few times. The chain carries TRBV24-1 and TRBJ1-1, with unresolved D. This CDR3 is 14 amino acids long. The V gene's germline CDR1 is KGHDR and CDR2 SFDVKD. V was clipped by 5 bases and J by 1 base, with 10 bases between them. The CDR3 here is CATSGEAPNTEAFF. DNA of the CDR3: TGTGCCACCAGTGGCGAGGCCCCGAACACTGAAGCTTTCTTT.

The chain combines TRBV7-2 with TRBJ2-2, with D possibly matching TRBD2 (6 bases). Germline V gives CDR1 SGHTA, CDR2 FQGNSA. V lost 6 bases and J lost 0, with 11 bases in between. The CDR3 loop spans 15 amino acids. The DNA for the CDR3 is TGTGCCAGCAGGGCCGGGACTTCGAACACCGGGGAGCTGTTTTTT. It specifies CASRAGTSNTGELFF.

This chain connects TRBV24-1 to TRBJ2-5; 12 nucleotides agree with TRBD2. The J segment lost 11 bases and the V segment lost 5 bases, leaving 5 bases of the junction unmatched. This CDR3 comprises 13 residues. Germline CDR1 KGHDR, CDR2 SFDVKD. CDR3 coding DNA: TGTGCCACCAGTGGGACTAGCGGGGATGAGCAGTACTTC. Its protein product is CATSGTSGDEQYF.

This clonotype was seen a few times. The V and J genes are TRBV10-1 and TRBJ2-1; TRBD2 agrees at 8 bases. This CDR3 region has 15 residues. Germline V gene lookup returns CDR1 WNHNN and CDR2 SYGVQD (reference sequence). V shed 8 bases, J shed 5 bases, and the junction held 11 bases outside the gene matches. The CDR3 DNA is TGCGCCAGCGCATTCGGGACTAGTCTCAACAATGAGCAGTTCTTC. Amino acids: CASAFGTSLNNEQFF.

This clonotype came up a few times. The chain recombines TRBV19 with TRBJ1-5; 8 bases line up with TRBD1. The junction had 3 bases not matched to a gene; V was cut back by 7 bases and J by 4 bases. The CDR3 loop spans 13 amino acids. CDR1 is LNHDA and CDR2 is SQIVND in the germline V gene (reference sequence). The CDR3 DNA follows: TGTGCCAGTAATCGACAGGGGAATCAGCCCCAGCATTTT. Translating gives CASNRQGNQPQHF.

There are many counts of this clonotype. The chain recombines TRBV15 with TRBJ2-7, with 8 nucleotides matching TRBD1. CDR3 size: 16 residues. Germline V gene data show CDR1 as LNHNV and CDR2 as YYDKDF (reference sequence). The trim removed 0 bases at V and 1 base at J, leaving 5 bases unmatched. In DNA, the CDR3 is TGTGCCACCAGCAGAGATCGGGACAGGCAATCCTACGAGCAGTACTTC. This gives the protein CATSRDRDRQSYEQYF.

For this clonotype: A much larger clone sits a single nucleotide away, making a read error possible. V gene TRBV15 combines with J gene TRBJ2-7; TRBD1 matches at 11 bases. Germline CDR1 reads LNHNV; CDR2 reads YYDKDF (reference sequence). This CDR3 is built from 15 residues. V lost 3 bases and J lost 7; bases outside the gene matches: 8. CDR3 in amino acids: CATSRPGQGVNEQYF. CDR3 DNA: TGTGCCACCAGCAGGCCGGGACAGGGGGTAAATGAGCAGTACTTC.

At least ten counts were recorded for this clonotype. The CDR3 DNA follows: TGTGCCAGCAGCCGGGACACAGAGACCCAGTACTTC. Translating gives CASSRDTETQYF. V and J are TRBV6-6 and TRBJ2-5; perhaps TRBD1 as D (6 bases). In germline, CDR1 is MNHNY, CDR2 SVGAGI (reference sequence). The CDR3 is 12 residues long. V was pared by 6 bases and J by 4 bases, with 9 bases between.

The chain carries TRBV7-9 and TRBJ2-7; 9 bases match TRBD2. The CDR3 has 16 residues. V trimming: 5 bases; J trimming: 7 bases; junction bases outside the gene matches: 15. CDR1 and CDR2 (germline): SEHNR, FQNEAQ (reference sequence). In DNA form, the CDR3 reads TGTGCCAGCAGCCCTCCCCTAGCGGGAACTTTCGATGAGCAGTACTTC. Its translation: CASSPPLAGTFDEQYF.

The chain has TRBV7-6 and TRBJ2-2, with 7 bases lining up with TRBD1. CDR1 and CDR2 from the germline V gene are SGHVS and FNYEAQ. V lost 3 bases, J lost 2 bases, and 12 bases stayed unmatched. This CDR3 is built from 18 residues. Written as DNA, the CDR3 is TGTGCCAGCAGCTTGGCCGCCGGGACAGTTCAAAACACCGGGGAGCTGTTTTTT. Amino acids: CASSLAAGTVQNTGELFF.

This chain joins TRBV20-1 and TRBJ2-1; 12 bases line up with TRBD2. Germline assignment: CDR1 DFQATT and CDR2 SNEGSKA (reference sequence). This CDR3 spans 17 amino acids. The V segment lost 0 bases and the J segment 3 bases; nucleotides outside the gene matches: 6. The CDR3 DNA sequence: TGCAGTGCTAGAGATCCTAGCGGGAGGGCCGGCTACAATGAGCAGTTCTTC. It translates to CSARDPSGRAGYNEQFF.

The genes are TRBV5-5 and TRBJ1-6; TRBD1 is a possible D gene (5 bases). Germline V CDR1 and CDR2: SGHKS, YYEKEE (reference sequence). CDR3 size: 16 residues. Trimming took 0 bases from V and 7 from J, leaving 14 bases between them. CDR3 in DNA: TGTGCCAGCAGCTTGGACCCGGGACGTCAAAATTCACCCCTCCACTTT. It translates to CASSLDPGRQNSPLHF. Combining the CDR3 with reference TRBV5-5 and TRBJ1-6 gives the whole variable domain DAGVTQSPTHLIKTRGQQVTLRCSPISGHKSVSWYQQVLGQGPQFIFQYYEKEERGRGNFPDRFSARQFPNYSSELNVNALLLGDSALYLCASSLDPGRQNSPLHFGNGTRLTVT.

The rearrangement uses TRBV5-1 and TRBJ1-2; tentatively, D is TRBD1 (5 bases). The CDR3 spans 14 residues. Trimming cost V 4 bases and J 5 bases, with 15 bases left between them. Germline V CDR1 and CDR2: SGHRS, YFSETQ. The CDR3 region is CASSPKTEVYGYTF. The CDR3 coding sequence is TGCGCCAGCAGCCCGAAGACAGAGGTTTATGGCTACACCTTC.

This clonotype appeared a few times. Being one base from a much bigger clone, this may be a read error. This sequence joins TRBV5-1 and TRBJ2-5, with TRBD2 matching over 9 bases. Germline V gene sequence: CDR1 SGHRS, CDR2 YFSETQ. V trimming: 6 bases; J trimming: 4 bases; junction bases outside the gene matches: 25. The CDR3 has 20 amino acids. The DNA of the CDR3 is TGCGCCAGCATTGGGAGTAGCGGGAGCCAGAATACCCCGTACCGAGAGACCCAGTACTTC. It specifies CASIGSSGSQNTPYRETQYF.

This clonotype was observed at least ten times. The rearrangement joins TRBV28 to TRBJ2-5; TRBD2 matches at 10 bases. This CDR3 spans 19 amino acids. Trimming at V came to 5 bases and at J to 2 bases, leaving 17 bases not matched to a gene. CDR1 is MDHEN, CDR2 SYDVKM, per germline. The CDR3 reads CASSPSPHVAGGLQETQYF. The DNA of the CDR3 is TGTGCCAGCAGTCCTTCCCCTCATGTAGCGGGGGGATTACAAGAGACCCAGTACTTC.

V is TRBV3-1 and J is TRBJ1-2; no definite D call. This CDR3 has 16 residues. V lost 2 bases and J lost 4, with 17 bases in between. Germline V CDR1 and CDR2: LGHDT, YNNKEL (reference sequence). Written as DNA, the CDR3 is TGTGCCAGCAGCCAACCGTTTCCTGCAGAATTCTATGGCTACACCTTC. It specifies CASSQPFPAEFYGYTF.

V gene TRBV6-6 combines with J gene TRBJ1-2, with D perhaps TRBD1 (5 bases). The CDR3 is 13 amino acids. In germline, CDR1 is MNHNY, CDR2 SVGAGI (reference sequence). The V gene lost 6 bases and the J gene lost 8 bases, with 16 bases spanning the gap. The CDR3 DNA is TGTGCCAGCAGCTACGACCCGGGGGACGGCTACACCTTC. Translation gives CASSYDPGDGYTF.

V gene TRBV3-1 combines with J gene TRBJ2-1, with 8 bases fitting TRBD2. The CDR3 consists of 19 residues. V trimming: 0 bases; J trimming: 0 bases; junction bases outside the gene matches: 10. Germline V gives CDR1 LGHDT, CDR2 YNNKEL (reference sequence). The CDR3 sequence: CASSQEARTSRFSYNEQFF. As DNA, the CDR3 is TGTGCCAGCAGCCAAGAGGCAAGGACTAGCAGGTTCTCCTACAATGAGCAGTTCTTC.